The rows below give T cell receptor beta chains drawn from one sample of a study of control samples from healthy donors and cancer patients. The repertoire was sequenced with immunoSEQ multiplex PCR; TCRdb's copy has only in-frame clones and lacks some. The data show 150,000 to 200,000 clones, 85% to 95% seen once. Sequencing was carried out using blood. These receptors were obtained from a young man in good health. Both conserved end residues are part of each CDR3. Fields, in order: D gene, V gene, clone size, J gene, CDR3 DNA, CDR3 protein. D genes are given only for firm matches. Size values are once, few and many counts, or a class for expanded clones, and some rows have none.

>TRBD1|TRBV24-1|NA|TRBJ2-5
TGTGCCACCAGTGACCCTGACAGGGGGGAGACCCAGTACTTC
CATSDPDRGETQYF
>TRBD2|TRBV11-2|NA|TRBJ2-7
TGTGCCAGCAGGCTGGCGGGAGACGAGCAGTACTTC
CASRLAGDEQYF
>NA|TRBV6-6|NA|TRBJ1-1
TGTGCCAGCAGCTCCTGGTCAGGGGTGACTGAAGCTTTCTTT
CASSSWSGVTEAFF
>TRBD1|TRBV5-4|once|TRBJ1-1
TGTGCCAGCAGCTTCGACAGGGACCAGTCTGAAGCTTTCTTT
CASSFDRDQSEAFF
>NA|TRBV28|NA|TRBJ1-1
TGTGCCATCGGGGCCAGGGCGAACACTGAAGCTTTCTTT
CAIGARANTEAFF
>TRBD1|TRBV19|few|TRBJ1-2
TGTGCCAGTAACTCCCAGGACAGGGAAGGCGGCTACACCTTC
CASNSQDREGGYTF
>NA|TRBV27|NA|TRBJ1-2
TGTGCCAGCAGTTTAGGGCAGGGCATTCACTATGGCTACACCTTC
CASSLGQGIHYGYTF
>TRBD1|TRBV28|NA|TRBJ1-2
TGTGCCAGCAGTCTGGGACAGGGCCGAGGTGGCTACACCTTC
CASSLGQGRGGYTF
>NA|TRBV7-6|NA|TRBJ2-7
TGTGCCAGCAGCCCCCCTCTTACCTACGAGCAGTACTTC
CASSPPLTYEQYF
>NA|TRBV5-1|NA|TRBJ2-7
TGCGCCAGCAGCTTGGCCCCGGGTCCCTACGAGCAGTACTTC
CASSLAPGPYEQYF
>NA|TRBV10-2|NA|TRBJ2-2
TGCGCCAGCCGCGCGGGTAGCGGTACCGGGGAGCTGTTTTTT
CASRAGSGTGELFF
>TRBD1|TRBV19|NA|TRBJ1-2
TGTGCCAGTACTGTGGGACAGGGAGTCTATGGCTACACCTTC
CASTVGQGVYGYTF
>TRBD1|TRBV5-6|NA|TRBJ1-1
TGTGCCAGCAGCTTTCGACAGGGGTGGAACACTGAAGCTTTCTTT
CASSFRQGWNTEAFF
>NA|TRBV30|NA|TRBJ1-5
TGTGCCTGGAGTGGCATCATTAGCAATCAGCCCCAGCATTTT
CAWSGIISNQPQHF
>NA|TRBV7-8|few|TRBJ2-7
TGTGCCAGCAGCCCCGAGGGGGGTTCCTACGAGCAGTACTTC
CASSPEGGSYEQYF
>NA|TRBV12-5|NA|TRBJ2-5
TGTGCTAGTGGGCTCCGGGAGACCCAGTACTTC
CASGLRETQYF
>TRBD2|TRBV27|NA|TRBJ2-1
TGTGCCAGCAGTTCCCTGGTTTTCGTTTCACTAGCGGGAGATAGGTACAATGAGCAGTTCTTC
CASSSLVFVSLAGDRYNEQFF
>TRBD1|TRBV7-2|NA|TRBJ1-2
TGTGCCAGCAGCCTGCAGGGGGACTATGGCTACACCTTC
CASSLQGDYGYTF
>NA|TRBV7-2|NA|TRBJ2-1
TGTGCCAGCAGCAAGGGGGGACTGAACTACAATGAGCAGTTCTTC
CASSKGGLNYNEQFF
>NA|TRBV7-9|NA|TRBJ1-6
TGTGCCAGCAGCCAAGGGACATCACCCCTCCACTTT
CASSQGTSPLHF
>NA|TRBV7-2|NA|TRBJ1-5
TGTGCCAGCAGCTTAAACGTAAATCAGCCCCAGCATTTT
CASSLNVNQPQHF
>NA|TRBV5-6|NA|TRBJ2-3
TGTGCCAGCAGCTTGGCCGTACACCCAGTGGGATTCACAGATACGCAGTATTTT
CASSLAVHPVGFTDTQYF
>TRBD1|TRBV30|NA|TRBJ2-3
TGTGCCTGGGGGGGACAGAGCACAGATACGCAGTATTTT
CAWGGQSTDTQYF
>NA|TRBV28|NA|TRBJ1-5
TGTGCCAGCAACTTGGGCGTGATTTATAGCAATCAGCCCCAGCATTTT
CASNLGVIYSNQPQHF
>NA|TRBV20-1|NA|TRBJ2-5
TGCAGTGCTAGATTCCAAGAGACCCAGTACTTC
CSARFQETQYF
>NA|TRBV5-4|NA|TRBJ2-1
TGTGCCAGCACCCCAGGGTGGGGAGACTACAATGAGCAGTTCTTC
CASTPGWGDYNEQFF
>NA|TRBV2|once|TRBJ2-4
TGTGCCAGCAGTGGGCAGCCGGGGTTATTCAAAAACATTCAGTACTTC
CASSGQPGLFKNIQYF
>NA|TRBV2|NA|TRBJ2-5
TGTGCCAGCAGCCCTGGACAGTTGCGGGAGACCCAGTACTTC
CASSPGQLRETQYF
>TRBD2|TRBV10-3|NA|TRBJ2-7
TGTGCCATCACGGACTCCTGGGTTAGCGGGAGAGGATCCTACGAGCAGTACTTC
CAITDSWVSGRGSYEQYF
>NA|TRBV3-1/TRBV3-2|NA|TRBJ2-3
TGTGCCAGCAGCCAACAAGCGGGCACAGATACGCAGTATTTT
CASSQQAGTDTQYF
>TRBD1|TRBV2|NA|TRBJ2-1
TGTGCCAGCAGGATCCGGGACAGAGAGCTTTACAATGAGCAGTTCTTC
CASRIRDRELYNEQFF
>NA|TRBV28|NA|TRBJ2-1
TGTGCCAGCAGTTTACACGGGTCCTGGGACGGCTTATCCTACAATGAGCAGTTCTTC
CASSLHGSWDGLSYNEQFF
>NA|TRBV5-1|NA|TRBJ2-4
TGCGCCAGCAGCAACGGACAGGGAGGGGGCTATGACATTCAGTACTTC
CASSNGQGGGYDIQYF
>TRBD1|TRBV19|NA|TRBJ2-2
TGTGCCAGTAGCCGGGACAGGGTGTCCGGGGAGCTGTTTTTT
CASSRDRVSGELFF
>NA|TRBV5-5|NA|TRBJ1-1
TGTGCCAGCAGCTTGGAATTAGGAAACACTGAAGCTTTCTTT
CASSLELGNTEAFF
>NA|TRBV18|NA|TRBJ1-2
TGTGCCAGCTCCCTCCTCCTATTCGGCTACACCTTC
CASSLLLFGYTF
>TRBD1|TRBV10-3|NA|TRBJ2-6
TGTGCCATCAGTGAGACAGGGATACAGGGGGCAGCCAACGTCCTGACTTTC
CAISETGIQGAANVLTF